The 11 T cell receptor beta chains listed next were all sequenced from one sample in a study of CD8+ T cells in alopecia areata. Sequencing used cDNA as its template, made by extracting RNA and reverse transcribing it. TCRdb's copy holds only in-frame clones and misses some; the assay was immunoSEQ multiplex PCR. The data hold about 64,000 clones, with 44% observed a single time. Sequenced sample: NKG2D-low CD8+ T cells sorted from blood. Source of these receptors: a human donor with alopecia areata.

This chain links TRBV5-1 with TRBJ1-4, with 8 bases that match TRBD1. Germline CDR1 and CDR2: SGHRS and YFSETQ. V trimming: 0 bases; J trimming: 0 bases; junction bases outside the gene matches: 4. The CDR3 is 17 residues long. The CDR3 nucleotides are TGCGCCAGCAGCTTGGCGGCAGGGGGCTCAACTAATGAAAAACTGTTTTTT. Residues: CASSLAAGGSTNEKLFF.

V usage is TRBV7-9 and J usage is TRBJ1-1, with a weak D call TRBD1 (6 bases). V dropped 5 bases and J dropped 1 base, with 8 bases sitting between them. The germline V gene has CDR1 SEHNR and CDR2 FQNEAQ (reference sequence). This CDR3 spans 13 amino acids. This CDR3 is CASSETGNTEAFF. In nucleotides, the CDR3 is TGTGCCAGCAGCGAGACAGGGAACACTGAAGCTTTCTTT.

This clone has more than one count but fewer than ten. The chain couples TRBV29-1 to TRBJ2-1; weak D call: TRBD2 (5 bases). The CDR3 totals 12 residues. Trimming removed 2 bases at V and 5 bases at J, with 7 bases between. Looked up from germline, CDR1 is SQVTM and CDR2 is ANQGSEA. CDR3 DNA sequence: TGCAGCGTTGAATGGAGGCACAATGAGCAGTTCTTC. This gives the protein CSVEWRHNEQFF.

The V gene is TRBV19, the J gene TRBJ2-7; 9 nucleotides align to TRBD1. The V segment lost 3 bases and the J segment 2 bases; nucleotides outside the gene matches: 2. The CDR3 is 14 amino acids. CDR1 LNHDA and CDR2 SQIVND come from the germline V gene (reference sequence). The chain's CDR3 is CASSIGTGTYEQYF. The CDR3 DNA reads TGTGCCAGTAGTATCGGGACAGGGACCTACGAGCAGTACTTC.

The chain combines TRBV7-8 with TRBJ2-3; D gene uncertain. Germline values: CDR1 SGHVS, CDR2 FQNEAQ. V lost 5 bases, J lost 2 bases, and 5 bases lay in between. This CDR3 contains 12 residues. The CDR3 coding sequence is TGTGCCAGCAGCGTGATCACAGATACGCAGTATTTT. This sequence encodes CASSVITDTQYF.

A few counts support this clone. The chain is built from TRBV2 and TRBJ2-7; TRBD1 agrees at 7 bases. In germline, CDR1 is SNHLY, CDR2 FYNNEI. The CDR3 contains 17 residues. Trimming at V came to 4 bases and at J to 3 bases, leaving 15 bases not matched to a gene. The CDR3 sequence is CASSVDSRQGFLYEQYF. CDR3 nucleotides: TGTGCCAGCAGTGTGGATTCAAGACAGGGTTTTCTCTACGAGCAGTACTTC.

This chain links TRBV9 with TRBJ2-1; a weak D match, TRBD2 (5 bases). V was trimmed by 3 bases and J by 5 bases, leaving 12 bases between them. The CDR3 consists of 14 residues. Germline loops: CDR1 SGDLS, CDR2 YYNGEE. CDR3 sequence reads: CASSGSGVNNEQFF. In DNA, the CDR3 is TGTGCCAGCAGCGGATCCGGGGTGAACAATGAGCAGTTCTTC. Drawing the rest from reference TRBV9 and TRBJ2-1, the complete variable domain is DSGVTQTPKHLITATGQRVTLRCSPRSGDLSVYWYQQSLDQGLQFLIQYYNGEERAKGNILERFSAQQFPDLHSELNLSSLELGDSALYFCASSGSGVNNEQFFGPGTRLTVL.

The CDR3 coding sequence is TGTGCCAGCGCCCCCAACGCCCACAATGAGCAGTTCTTC. This encodes CASAPNAHNEQFF. The genes are TRBV6-5 and TRBJ2-1; D remains unclear. In germline, CDR1 is MNHEY, CDR2 SVGAGI. This CDR3 has 13 residues. The V and J ends lost 8 bases and 5 bases respectively, with 13 bases between them.

The table lists this clone with a few counts. This chain links TRBV19 with TRBJ1-5, with D unresolved. The CDR3 is 13 amino acids. Per germline, CDR1 LNHDA and CDR2 SQIVND (reference sequence). The V end lost 3 bases, the J end lost 8 bases, and 11 bases lay between the germline ends. The DNA of the CDR3 is TGTGCCAGTAGTATGGGCGGACTAAAGCCCCAGCATTTT. Its translation: CASSMGGLKPQHF.

The gene calls are TRBV28 and TRBJ1-5, with D tentatively TRBD1 (5 bases). CDR3 size: 15 residues. Trimming took 6 bases from V and 3 from J, leaving 15 bases between them. Germline CDR1 and CDR2: MDHEN and SYDVKM. In nucleotides, the CDR3 is TGTGCCAGCAGCTGGGGAGGAGGGGACAATCAGCCCCAGCATTTT. It codes for CASSWGGGDNQPQHF.

This chain joins TRBV4-1 and TRBJ2-1; D is unresolved. V gave up 1 base and J gave up 6 bases, with 10 bases separating them. This CDR3 contains 14 residues. Germline lookup yields CDR1 MGHRA and CDR2 YSYEKL. The CDR3 nucleotides are TGCGCCAGCAGCCAAGGGTCAGCGAGCAATGAGCAGTTCTTC. It specifies CASSQGSASNEQFF.